A selection of T cell receptor beta chains follows, all from one sample in a study of blood T cell repertoires in COVID-19. Some clones are missing from TCRdb's copy, which holds only in-frame ones; the method was immunoSEQ multiplex PCR. The profile shows about 46,000 clones, about 86% of them singletons. Sequencing used peripheral blood. These receptors were obtained from a woman of 80 years or more with acute or convalescent COVID-19. CDR3s include the opening cysteine and the closing phenylalanine or tryptophan. A D gene is named only where the DNA matches it firmly. The size field is filled for only some rows; it gives once, few, many or a size class.

d_call: .
clone_size: .
j_call: TRBJ1-4
v_call: TRBV5-6
cdr3_aa: CASSFYGSRANEKLFF
cdr3_nt: TGTGCCAGCAGCTTCTACGGATCCAGGGCTAATGAAAAACTGTTTTTT

d_call: TRBD1
clone_size: .
j_call: TRBJ2-1
v_call: TRBV10-3
cdr3_aa: CAISGGTGNEQFF
cdr3_nt: TGTGCCATCAGTGGCGGGACAGGCAATGAGCAGTTCTTC

d_call: .
clone_size: .
j_call: TRBJ1-1
v_call: TRBV5-1
cdr3_aa: CASSPRTTSEAFF
cdr3_nt: TGCGCCAGCAGCCCGAGGACTACAAGTGAAGCTTTCTTT

d_call: .
clone_size: .
j_call: TRBJ1-5
v_call: TRBV12-5
cdr3_aa: CASGLSTSNQPQHF
cdr3_nt: TGTGCTAGTGGTTTGTCGACAAGCAATCAGCCCCAGCATTTT

d_call: .
clone_size: .
j_call: TRBJ1-5
v_call: TRBV5-1
cdr3_aa: CASSYRGDEPQHF
cdr3_nt: TGCGCCAGCAGCTACCGGGGTGACGAGCCCCAGCATTTT

d_call: .
clone_size: .
j_call: TRBJ2-2
v_call: TRBV11-3
cdr3_aa: CASSLLANTGELFF
cdr3_nt: TGTGCCAGCAGCTTGCTAGCGAACACCGGGGAGCTGTTTTTT

d_call: .
clone_size: .
j_call: TRBJ2-2
v_call: TRBV5-1
cdr3_aa: CASSLLPGQANTGELFF
cdr3_nt: TGCGCCAGCAGCTTGCTTCCGGGACAAGCGAACACCGGGGAGCTGTTTTTT

d_call: .
clone_size: few
j_call: TRBJ2-1
v_call: TRBV3-1/TRBV3-2
cdr3_aa: CASSPVRGSYNEQFF
cdr3_nt: TGTGCCAGCAGCCCAGTACGGGGCTCCTACAATGAGCAGTTCTTC

d_call: TRBD1
clone_size: .
j_call: TRBJ1-3
v_call: TRBV5-4
cdr3_aa: CASSAGQGAGNTIYF
cdr3_nt: TGTGCCAGCAGCGCGGGACAGGGTGCTGGAAACACCATATATTTT

d_call: TRBD1
clone_size: .
j_call: TRBJ1-5
v_call: TRBV2
cdr3_aa: CASTGQGASNQPQHF
cdr3_nt: TGTGCCAGCACCGGACAGGGGGCCTCCAATCAGCCCCAGCATTTT

d_call: .
clone_size: .
j_call: TRBJ1-3
v_call: TRBV30
cdr3_aa: CAWSPLAGSGNTIYF
cdr3_nt: TGTGCCTGGAGTCCTTTAGCCGGCTCTGGGAACACCATATATTTT

d_call: .
clone_size: .
j_call: TRBJ2-7
v_call: TRBV2
cdr3_aa: CASSFGQNLSYEQYF
cdr3_nt: TGTGCCAGCAGCTTCGGACAGAACCTCTCCTACGAGCAGTACTTC

d_call: TRBD2
clone_size: .
j_call: TRBJ2-1
v_call: TRBV27
cdr3_aa: CASSLRGLAGRNEQFF
cdr3_nt: TGTGCCAGCAGTTTAAGGGGACTAGCGGGGCGAAATGAGCAGTTCTTC

d_call: .
clone_size: .
j_call: TRBJ1-1
v_call: TRBV18
cdr3_aa: CASSPLDTANTEAFF
cdr3_nt: TGTGCCAGCTCACCTTTAGACACCGCGAACACTGAAGCTTTCTTT

d_call: TRBD1
clone_size: .
j_call: TRBJ2-2
v_call: TRBV10-3
cdr3_aa: CAISDRQGNTGELFF
cdr3_nt: TGTGCCATCAGTGACCGACAGGGGAACACCGGGGAGCTGTTTTTT

d_call: .
clone_size: .
j_call: TRBJ1-2
v_call: TRBV30
cdr3_aa: CAWSVYSDYGYTF
cdr3_nt: TGTGCCTGGAGTGTATATTCAGATTATGGCTACACCTTC

d_call: TRBD2
clone_size: .
j_call: TRBJ2-7
v_call: TRBV3-1/TRBV3-2
cdr3_aa: CASSQEASGGYEQYF
cdr3_nt: TGTGCCAGCAGCCAAGAGGCTAGCGGGGGCTACGAGCAGTACTTC

d_call: TRBD1
clone_size: once
j_call: TRBJ1-2
v_call: TRBV25-1
cdr3_aa: CASRGTGSTGYTF
cdr3_nt: TGTGCCAGCAGGGGGACAGGGTCGACTGGCTACACCTTC

d_call: .
clone_size: .
j_call: TRBJ1-4
v_call: TRBV6-5
cdr3_aa: CASSPGATNEKLFF
cdr3_nt: TGTGCCAGCAGTCCAGGGGCAACTAATGAAAAACTGTTTTTT

d_call: .
clone_size: once
j_call: TRBJ2-7
v_call: TRBV7-8
cdr3_aa: CASSLVDFGQQYF
cdr3_nt: TGTGCCAGCAGCTTAGTGGACTTCGGTCAGCAGTACTTC

d_call: TRBD1
clone_size: .
j_call: TRBJ1-1
v_call: TRBV3-1/TRBV3-2
cdr3_aa: CASSQGATGATEAFF
cdr3_nt: TGTGCCAGCAGCCAAGGTGCGACAGGGGCCACTGAAGCTTTCTTT

d_call: .
clone_size: .
j_call: TRBJ1-1
v_call: TRBV30
cdr3_aa: CAWNIGQPNTEAFF
cdr3_nt: TGTGCCTGGAACATTGGACAGCCCAACACTGAAGCTTTCTTT

d_call: .
clone_size: few
j_call: TRBJ2-5
v_call: TRBV7-8
cdr3_aa: CASSLGQEETQYF
cdr3_nt: TGTGCCAGCAGCTTAGGCCAGGAAGAGACCCAGTACTTC

d_call: TRBD1
clone_size: .
j_call: TRBJ1-2
v_call: TRBV5-1
cdr3_aa: CASSTPRQGAVRGYTF
cdr3_nt: TGCGCCAGCAGCACCCCCCGACAGGGGGCAGTTCGTGGCTACACCTTC

d_call: .
clone_size: .
j_call: TRBJ2-2
v_call: TRBV5-6
cdr3_aa: CASRSLDSPGELFF
cdr3_nt: TGTGCCAGCAGGTCCTTGGACAGTCCCGGGGAGCTGTTTTTT

d_call: .
clone_size: .
j_call: TRBJ1-6
v_call: TRBV2
cdr3_aa: CASSGQGIISPLHF
cdr3_nt: TGTGCCAGCAGTGGGCAGGGGATAATTTCACCCCTCCACTTT

d_call: TRBD1
clone_size: .
j_call: TRBJ1-2
v_call: TRBV6-5
cdr3_aa: CASSKGQGVGYTF
cdr3_nt: TGTGCCAGCAGCAAAGGACAGGGAGTTGGCTACACCTTC

d_call: TRBD1
clone_size: .
j_call: TRBJ1-2
v_call: TRBV6-5
cdr3_aa: CASRTGQGNGYTF
cdr3_nt: TGTGCCAGCAGGACCGGACAGGGGAATGGCTACACCTTC

d_call: .
clone_size: .
j_call: TRBJ1-1
v_call: TRBV5-8
cdr3_aa: CASSLGQRLNTEAFF
cdr3_nt: TGTGCCAGCAGCTTGGGGCAGAGGTTGAACACTGAAGCTTTCTTT

d_call: TRBD2
clone_size: .
j_call: TRBJ2-4
v_call: TRBV9
cdr3_aa: CASSPGGVAKNIQYF
cdr3_nt: TGTGCCAGCAGCCCGGGAGGCGTAGCCAAAAACATTCAGTACTTC

d_call: .
clone_size: once
j_call: TRBJ1-1
v_call: TRBV7-2
cdr3_aa: CTSSPSRYTEAFF
cdr3_nt: TGTACCAGCAGCCCTAGCCGGTACACTGAAGCTTTCTTT

d_call: TRBD2
clone_size: .
j_call: TRBJ2-7
v_call: TRBV18
cdr3_aa: CASSPPGLRGVYEQYF
cdr3_nt: TGTGCCAGCTCACCACCGGGCTTGCGGGGGGTTTACGAGCAGTACTTC